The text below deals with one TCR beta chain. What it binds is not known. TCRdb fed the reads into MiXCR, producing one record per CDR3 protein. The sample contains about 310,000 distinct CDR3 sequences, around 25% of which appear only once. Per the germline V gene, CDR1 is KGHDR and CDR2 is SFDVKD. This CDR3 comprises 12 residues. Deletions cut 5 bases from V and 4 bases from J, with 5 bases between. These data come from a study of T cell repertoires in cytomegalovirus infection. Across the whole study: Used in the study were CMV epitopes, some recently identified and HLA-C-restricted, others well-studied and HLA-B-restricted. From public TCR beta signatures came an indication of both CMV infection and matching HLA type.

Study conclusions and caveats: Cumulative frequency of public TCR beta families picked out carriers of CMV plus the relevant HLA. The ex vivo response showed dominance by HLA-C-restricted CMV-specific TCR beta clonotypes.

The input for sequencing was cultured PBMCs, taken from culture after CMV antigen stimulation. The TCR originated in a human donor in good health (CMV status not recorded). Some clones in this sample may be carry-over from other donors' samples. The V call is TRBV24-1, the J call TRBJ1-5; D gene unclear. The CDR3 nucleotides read TGTGCCACCAGTGTTGCAAATCAGCCCCAGCATTTT. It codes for CATSVANQPQHF.